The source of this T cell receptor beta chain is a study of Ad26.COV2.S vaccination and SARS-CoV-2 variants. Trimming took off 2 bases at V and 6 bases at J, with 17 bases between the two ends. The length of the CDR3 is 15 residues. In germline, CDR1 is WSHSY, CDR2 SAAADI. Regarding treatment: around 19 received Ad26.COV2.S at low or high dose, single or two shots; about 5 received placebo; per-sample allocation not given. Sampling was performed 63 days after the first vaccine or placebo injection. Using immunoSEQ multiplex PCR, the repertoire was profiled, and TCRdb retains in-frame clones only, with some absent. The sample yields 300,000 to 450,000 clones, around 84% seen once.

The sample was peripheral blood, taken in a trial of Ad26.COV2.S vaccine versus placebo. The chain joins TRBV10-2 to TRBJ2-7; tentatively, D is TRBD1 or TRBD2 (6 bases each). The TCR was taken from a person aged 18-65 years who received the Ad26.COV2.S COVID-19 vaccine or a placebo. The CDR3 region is CASSEMGRGGLEQYF. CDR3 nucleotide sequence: TGCGCCAGCAGTGAGATGGGAAGAGGGGGGCTCGAGCAGTACTTC.